This T cell receptor (beta chain) was retrieved from a study of T cells in Graves' hyperthyroidism and ophthalmopathy. Study-level background: Peripheral blood samples were taken at initial diagnosis, prior to any treatment. Findings and caveats of the study: Blood also contained most expanded thyroid clonotypes above 0.001. Progression to ophthalmopathy was predicted a median of roughly 6.6 months early.

RNA transcripts gave rise to amplified TCR beta CDR3 regions. The HTBI primer set drove a first-round RT-PCR of the TCR CDR3. TCRdb re-called the multiplex PCR reads through MiXCR, storing one row per CDR3 protein. This table holds 300,000 to 400,000 distinct CDR3 sequences, roughly 20% found once. The germline gives CDR1 SGHRS, CDR2 YFSETQ. There are 14 residues in the CDR3. Trimming at V came to 5 bases and at J to 4 bases, leaving 4 bases not matched to a gene. Only a few counts were recorded for this clonotype. Its antigen is not known. Stability of Graves' hyperthyroidism was defined as absent ophthalmopathy progression within 18 months.

Sequencing was carried out using blood. The rearrangement joins TRBV5-1 to TRBJ2-4; 9 bases align to TRBD1. The sequence came from a woman between 50 and 59 years old with Graves' hyperthyroidism. This CDR3 reads CASSSGQGKNIQYF. CDR3 nucleotides: TGCGCCAGCAGTTCGGGACAGGGAAAAAACATTCAGTACTTC. Combining the CDR3 with reference TRBV5-1 and TRBJ2-4 gives the whole variable domain KAGVTQTPRYLIKTRGQQVTLSCSPISGHRSVSWYQQTPGQGLQFLFEYFSETQRNKGNFPGRFSGRQFSNSRSEMNVSTLELGDSALYLCASSSGQGKNIQYFGAGTRLSVL.